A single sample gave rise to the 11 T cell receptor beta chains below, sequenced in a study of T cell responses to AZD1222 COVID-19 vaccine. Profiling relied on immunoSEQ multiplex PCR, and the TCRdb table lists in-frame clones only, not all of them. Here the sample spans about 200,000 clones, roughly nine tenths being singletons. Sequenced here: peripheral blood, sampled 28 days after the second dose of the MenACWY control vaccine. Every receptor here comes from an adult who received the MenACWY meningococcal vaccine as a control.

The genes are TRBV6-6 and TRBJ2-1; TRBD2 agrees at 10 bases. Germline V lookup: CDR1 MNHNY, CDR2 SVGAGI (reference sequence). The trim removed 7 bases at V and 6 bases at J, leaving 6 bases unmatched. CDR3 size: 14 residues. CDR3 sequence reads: CASTPAGGPNEQFF. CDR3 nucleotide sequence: TGTGCCAGCACCCCAGCGGGAGGGCCCAATGAGCAGTTCTTC.

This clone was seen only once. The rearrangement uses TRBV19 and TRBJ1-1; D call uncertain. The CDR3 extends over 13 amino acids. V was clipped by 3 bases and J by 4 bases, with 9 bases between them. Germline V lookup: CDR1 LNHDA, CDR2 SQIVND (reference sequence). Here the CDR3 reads CASSMIGITEAFF. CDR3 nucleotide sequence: TGTGCCAGTAGTATGATAGGGATCACTGAAGCTTTCTTT.

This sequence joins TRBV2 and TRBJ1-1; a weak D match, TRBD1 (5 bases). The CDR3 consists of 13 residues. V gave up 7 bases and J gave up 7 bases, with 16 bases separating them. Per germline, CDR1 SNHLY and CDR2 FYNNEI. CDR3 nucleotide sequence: TGTGCCAGCACTAATGACAGACGTTATGAAGCTTTCTTT. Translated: CASTNDRRYEAFF.

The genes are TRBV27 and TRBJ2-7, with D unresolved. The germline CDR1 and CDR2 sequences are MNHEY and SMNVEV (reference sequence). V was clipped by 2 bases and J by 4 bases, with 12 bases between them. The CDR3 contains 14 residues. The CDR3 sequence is CASSLRAGWYEQYF. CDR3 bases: TGTGCCAGCAGTTTAAGGGCCGGATGGTACGAGCAGTACTTC.

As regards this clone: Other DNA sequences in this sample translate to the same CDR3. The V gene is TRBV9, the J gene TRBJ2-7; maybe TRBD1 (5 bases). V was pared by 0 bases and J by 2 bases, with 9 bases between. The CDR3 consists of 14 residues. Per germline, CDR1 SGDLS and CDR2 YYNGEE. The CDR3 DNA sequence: TGTGCCAGCAGCGTAGGCGCAGGGACCTACGAGCAGTACTTC. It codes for CASSVGAGTYEQYF.

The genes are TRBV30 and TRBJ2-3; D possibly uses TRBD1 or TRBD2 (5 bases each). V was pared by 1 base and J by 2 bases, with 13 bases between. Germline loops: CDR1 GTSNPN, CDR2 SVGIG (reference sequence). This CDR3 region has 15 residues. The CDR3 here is CAWSDGTPITDTQYF. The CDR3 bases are TGTGCCTGGAGTGATGGGACCCCCATCACAGATACGCAGTATTTT.

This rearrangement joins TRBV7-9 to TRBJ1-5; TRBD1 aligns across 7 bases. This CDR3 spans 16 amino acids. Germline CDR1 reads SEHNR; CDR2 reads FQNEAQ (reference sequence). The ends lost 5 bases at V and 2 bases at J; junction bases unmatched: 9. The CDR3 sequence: CASSTEGAGGNQPQHF. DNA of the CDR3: TGTGCCAGCAGCACTGAGGGGGCTGGAGGCAATCAGCCCCAGCATTTT.

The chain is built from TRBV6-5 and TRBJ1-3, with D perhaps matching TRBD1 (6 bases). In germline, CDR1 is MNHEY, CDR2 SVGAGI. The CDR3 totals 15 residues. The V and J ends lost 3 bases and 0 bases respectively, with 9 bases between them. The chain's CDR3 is CASSYRQVSGNTIYF. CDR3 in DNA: TGTGCCAGCAGTTATAGACAGGTCTCTGGAAACACCATATATTTT.

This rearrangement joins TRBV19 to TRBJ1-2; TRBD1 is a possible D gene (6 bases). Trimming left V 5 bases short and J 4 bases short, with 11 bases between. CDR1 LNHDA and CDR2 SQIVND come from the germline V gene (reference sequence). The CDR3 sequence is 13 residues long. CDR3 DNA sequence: TGTGCCAGTAGTGTCGGACAGTTCTATGGCTACACCTTC. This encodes CASSVGQFYGYTF.

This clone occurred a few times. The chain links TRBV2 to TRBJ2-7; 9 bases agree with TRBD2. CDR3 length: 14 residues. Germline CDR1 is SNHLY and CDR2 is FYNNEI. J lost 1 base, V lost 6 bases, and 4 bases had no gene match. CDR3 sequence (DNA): TGTGCCAGCAGGGGGACTAGCACATCCTACGAGCAGTACTTC. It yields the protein CASRGTSTSYEQYF.

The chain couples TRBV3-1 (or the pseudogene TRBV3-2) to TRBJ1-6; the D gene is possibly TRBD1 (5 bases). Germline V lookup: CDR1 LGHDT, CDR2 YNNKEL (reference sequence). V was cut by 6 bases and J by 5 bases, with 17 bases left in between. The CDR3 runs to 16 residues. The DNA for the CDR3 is TGTGCCAGCAGACCTAACATGGGACGGAATAATTCACCCCTCCACTTT. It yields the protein CASRPNMGRNNSPLHF.